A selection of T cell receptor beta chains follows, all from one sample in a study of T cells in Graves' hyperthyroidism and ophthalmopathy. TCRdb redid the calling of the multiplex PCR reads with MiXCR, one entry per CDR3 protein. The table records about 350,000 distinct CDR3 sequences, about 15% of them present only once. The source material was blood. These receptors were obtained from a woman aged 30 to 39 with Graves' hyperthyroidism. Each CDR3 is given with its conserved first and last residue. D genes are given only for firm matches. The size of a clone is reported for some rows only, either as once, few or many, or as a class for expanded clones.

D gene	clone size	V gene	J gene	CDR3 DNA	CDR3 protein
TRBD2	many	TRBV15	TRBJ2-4	TGTGCCACCAGCAGAGATACCGGGACTAGCGGATGGAAAAACATTCAGTACTTC	CATSRDTGTSGWKNIQYF
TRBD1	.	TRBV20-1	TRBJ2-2	TGCAGTGCTAGAAATCCGGGACAGGGTTTTAGGAGGTCATCCGGGGAGCTGTTTTTT	CSARNPGQGFRRSSGELFF
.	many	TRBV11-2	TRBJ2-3	TGTGCCAGCAGCCCTACTAGAGGGAGAACAGATACGCAGTATTTT	CASSPTRGRTDTQYF
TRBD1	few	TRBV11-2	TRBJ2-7	TGTGCCAGCAGCTTATCGGGACAGACAATGACCTACGAGCAGTACTTC	CASSLSGQTMTYEQYF
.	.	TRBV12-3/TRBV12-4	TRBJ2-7	TGTGCCAGCAGTCATCCCGCCGACCGTGGACGTTTCGAGCAGTACTTC	CASSHPADRGRFEQYF
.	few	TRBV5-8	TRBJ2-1	TGTGCCAGCAGCTTGGGCAGGGTCGGGACGGGAGTTAATGAGCAGTTCTTC	CASSLGRVGTGVNEQFF
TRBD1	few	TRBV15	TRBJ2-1	TGTGCCACCAGCAGAGAGGGGCCGGGGACAGGGTCTTTTCTAGAGCAGTTCTTC	CATSREGPGTGSFLEQFF
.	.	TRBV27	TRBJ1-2	TGTGCCAGTACCCCGGTAGGGTTCCCCTCCTATGGCTACACCTTC	CASTPVGFPSYGYTF
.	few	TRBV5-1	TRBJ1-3	TGCGCCAGCAGCGACAACTCTGGAAACACCATATATTTT	CASSDNSGNTIYF
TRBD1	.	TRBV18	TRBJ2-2	TGTGCCAGCTCACCAATCCTTCTACAGGGGGGCACCGGGGAGCTGTTTTTT	CASSPILLQGGTGELFF
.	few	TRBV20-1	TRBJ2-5	TGCAGTGCTAGAGACAGCGGACAAGAGACCCAGTACTTC	CSARDSGQETQYF
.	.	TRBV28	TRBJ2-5	TGTGCCAGCACCCTTGAGGGGGACAAGACCCAGTACTTC	CASTLEGDKTQYF
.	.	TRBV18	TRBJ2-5	TGTGCCAGCTCACCACCGACCCAGCGGGAGACCCAGTACTTC	CASSPPTQRETQYF
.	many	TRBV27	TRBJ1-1	TGTGCCAGCAGACAGGTGCCGAACACTGAAGCTTTCTTT	CASRQVPNTEAFF
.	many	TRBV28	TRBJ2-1	TGTGCCAGCAGTTTATCGGCGGGTTGGTATGAGCAGTTCTTC	CASSLSAGWYEQFF
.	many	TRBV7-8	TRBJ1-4	TGTGCCAGCAGCCCCGGGGTCAGGGAAAAACTGTTTTTT	CASSPGVREKLFF
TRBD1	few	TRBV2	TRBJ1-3	TGTGCCAGCAGAGACGAAATCTGGACAGGACACTCTGGAAACACCATATATTTT	CASRDEIWTGHSGNTIYF